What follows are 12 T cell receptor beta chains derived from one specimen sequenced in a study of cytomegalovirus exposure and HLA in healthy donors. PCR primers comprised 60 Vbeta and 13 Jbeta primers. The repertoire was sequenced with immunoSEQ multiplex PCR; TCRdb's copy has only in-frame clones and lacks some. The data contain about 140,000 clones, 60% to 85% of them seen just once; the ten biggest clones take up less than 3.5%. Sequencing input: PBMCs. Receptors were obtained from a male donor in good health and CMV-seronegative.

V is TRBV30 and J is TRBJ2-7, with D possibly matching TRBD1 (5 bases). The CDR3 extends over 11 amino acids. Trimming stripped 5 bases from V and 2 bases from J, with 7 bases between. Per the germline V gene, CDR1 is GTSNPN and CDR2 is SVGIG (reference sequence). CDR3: CAWLQAYEQYF. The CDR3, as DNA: TGTGCCTGGCTACAGGCCTACGAGCAGTACTTC.

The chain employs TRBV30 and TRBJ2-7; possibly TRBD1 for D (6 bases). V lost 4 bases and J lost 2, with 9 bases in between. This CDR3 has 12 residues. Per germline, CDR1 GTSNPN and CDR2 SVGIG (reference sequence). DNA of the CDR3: TGTGCCTGGAACAGGGACCCCTACGAGCAGTACTTC. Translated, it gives CAWNRDPYEQYF. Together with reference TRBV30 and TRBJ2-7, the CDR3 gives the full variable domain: SQTIHQWPATLVQPVGSPLSLECTVEGTSNPNLYWYRQAAGRGLQLLFYSVGIGQISSEVPQNLSASRPQDRQFILSSKKLLLSDSGFYLCAWNRDPYEQYFGPGTRLTVT.

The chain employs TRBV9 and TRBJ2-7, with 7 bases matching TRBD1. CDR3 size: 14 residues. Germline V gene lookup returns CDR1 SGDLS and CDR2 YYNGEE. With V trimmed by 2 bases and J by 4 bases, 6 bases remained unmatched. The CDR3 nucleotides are TGTGCCAGCAGCGTCGGACAGGTTCCGTACGAGCAGTACTTC. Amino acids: CASSVGQVPYEQYF.

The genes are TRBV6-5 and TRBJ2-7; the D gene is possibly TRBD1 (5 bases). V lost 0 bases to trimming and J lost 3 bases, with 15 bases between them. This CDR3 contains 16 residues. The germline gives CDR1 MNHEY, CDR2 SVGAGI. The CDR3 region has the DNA TGTGCCAGCAGTTACTCTAGGGGAACAGCCTACTACGAGCAGTACTTC. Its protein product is CASSYSRGTAYYEQYF.

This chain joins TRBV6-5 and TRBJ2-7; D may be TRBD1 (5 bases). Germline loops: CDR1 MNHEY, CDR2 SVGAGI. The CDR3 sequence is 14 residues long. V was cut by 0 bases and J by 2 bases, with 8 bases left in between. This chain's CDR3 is CASSYSLTAYEQYF. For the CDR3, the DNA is TGTGCCAGCAGTTACTCGTTGACAGCCTACGAGCAGTACTTC.

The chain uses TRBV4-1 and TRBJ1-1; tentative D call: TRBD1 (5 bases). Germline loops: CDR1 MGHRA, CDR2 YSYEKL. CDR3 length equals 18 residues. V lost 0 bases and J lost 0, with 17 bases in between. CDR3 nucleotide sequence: TGCGCCAGCAGCCAAGATTCCCCTTGGGCGGACATGAACACTGAAGCTTTCTTT. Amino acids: CASSQDSPWADMNTEAFF.

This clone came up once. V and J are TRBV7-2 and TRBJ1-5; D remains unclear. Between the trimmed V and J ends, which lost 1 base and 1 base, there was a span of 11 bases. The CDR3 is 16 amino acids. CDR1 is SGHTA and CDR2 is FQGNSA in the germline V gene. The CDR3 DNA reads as TGTGCCAGCAGCTTAGACCCTACGCTAAGCAATCAGCCCCAGCATTTT. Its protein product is CASSLDPTLSNQPQHF.

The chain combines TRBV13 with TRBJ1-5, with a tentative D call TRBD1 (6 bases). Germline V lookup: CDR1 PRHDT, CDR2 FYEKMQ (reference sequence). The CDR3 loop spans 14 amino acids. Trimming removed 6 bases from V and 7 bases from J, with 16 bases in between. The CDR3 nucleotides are TGTGCCAGCAGAAGGGCAGGGGAGGGACAGCCCCAGCATTTT. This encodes CASRRAGEGQPQHF.

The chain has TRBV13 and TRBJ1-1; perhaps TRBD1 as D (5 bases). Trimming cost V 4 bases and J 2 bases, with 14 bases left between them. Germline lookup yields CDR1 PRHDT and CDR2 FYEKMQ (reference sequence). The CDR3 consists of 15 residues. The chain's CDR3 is CASSYGRGTNTEAFF. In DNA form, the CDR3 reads TGTGCCAGCAGCTACGGTCGAGGGACTAACACTGAAGCTTTCTTT.

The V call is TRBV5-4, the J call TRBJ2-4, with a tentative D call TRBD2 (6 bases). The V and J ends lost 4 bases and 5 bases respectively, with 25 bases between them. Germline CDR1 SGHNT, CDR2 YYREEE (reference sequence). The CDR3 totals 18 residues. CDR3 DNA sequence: TGTGCCAGCAGCCGTGGGGGTCGGACGGGAGTACTGGAAAACATTCAGTACTTC. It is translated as CASSRGGRTGVLENIQYF.

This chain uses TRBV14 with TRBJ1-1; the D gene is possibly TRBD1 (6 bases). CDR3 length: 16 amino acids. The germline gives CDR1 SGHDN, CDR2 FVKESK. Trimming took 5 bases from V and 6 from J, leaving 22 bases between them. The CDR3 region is CASSYRDGARDAEAFF. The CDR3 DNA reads TGTGCCAGCAGCTACAGGGACGGCGCCAGGGACGCTGAAGCTTTCTTT.

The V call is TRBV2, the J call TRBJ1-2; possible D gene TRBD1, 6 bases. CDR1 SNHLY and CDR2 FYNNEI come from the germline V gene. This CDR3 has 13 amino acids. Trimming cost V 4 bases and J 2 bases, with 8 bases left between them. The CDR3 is CASSGGPNYGYTF. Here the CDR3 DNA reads TGTGCCAGCAGTGGGGGGCCGAACTATGGCTACACCTTC.